This TCR beta chain is from a study of T cells after yellow fever vaccination. Study conclusions and caveats: Boosting was followed by the reappearance of most primary-vaccination clones (96% CD4, about 88% CD8). Clonotype sharing between CD4 and CD8 compartments was small. The bulk population could contribute abundant contaminating clonotypes to FACS-sorted repertoires.

TCRdb analysed the 5' RACE reads with MiXCR anew, one entry per CDR3 protein. The table records fewer than 350,000 distinct CDR3 sequences, around 3.6% of them present only once. This clonotype was observed many times. Its specificity is not known. Sequencing used PBMCs, obtained on the day of the yellow fever booster vaccination. The TCR sequence derives from a young man who received the YFV17D yellow fever vaccine.

The CDR3 DNA reads as TGTGCCAGCAGTACAGGGGGAGATTCACCCCTCCACTTT. Encoded protein: CASSTGGDSPLHF. The chain is built from TRBV9 and TRBJ1-6; the match to TRBD1 covers 8 bases. The CDR3 length is 13 residues. The germline CDR1 and CDR2 sequences are SGDLS and YYNGEE. J lost 8 bases, V lost 5 bases, and 3 bases had no gene match. The variable domain in full, with the rest retrieved from reference TRBV9 and TRBJ1-6, is DSGVTQTPKHLITATGQRVTLRCSPRSGDLSVYWYQQSLDQGLQFLIQYYNGEERAKGNILERFSAQQFPDLHSELNLSSLELGDSALYFCASSTGGDSPLHFGNGTRLTVT.